This note documents a single TCR beta chain sequence. Its antigen is currently unknown. The record originates from a study of T cell repertoires in aging, cancer and after chemotherapy. Study context: Patients with glioblastoma brain tumors were sampled before and after temozolomide-based therapy. General study points: Across the chemotherapy interval, each cancer cohort showed higher median generation probability, suggesting thymic rebound.

TCR beta rearrangements were amplified from peripheral blood genomic DNA. TRB rearrangements spanning V, D and J were amplified using mixed TRB-A/B primers. TCRdb ran MiXCR on the multiplex PCR reads and lists one entry per CDR3 protein. Seen here are about 3,200 distinct CDR3 sequences, under 40% observed once, and the top ten hold approximately 9.9%. The V and J ends lost 1 base and 8 bases, in that order; junction bases with no gene match: 3. From germline, CDR1 is DFQATT and CDR2 SNEGSKA (reference sequence). This CDR3 region has 14 residues. This clonotype originated in a human donor with a solid tumor. The specimen was blood. The V call is TRBV20-1, the J call TRBJ1-6; 9 bases agree with TRBD1. CDR3 sequence reads: CSARADRGDSPLHF. CDR3 bases: TGCAGTGCTAGAGCGGACAGGGGTGATTCACCCCTCCACTTT.